A single sample gave rise to the 20 T cell receptor beta chains below, sequenced in a study of T cell repertoires in cytomegalovirus infection. TCRdb re-called the reads with MiXCR, one entry per CDR3 protein. In the table there are roughly 320,000 distinct CDR3 sequences, 8% to 9.5% of which are singletons. The source material was PBMCs. These receptors originate from a human donor in good health (CMV status not recorded). Some clones in this sample may be carry-over from other donors' samples.

V and J are TRBV6-5 and TRBJ2-7; D not certain. Trimming removed 6 bases from V and 0 bases from J, with 21 bases in between. This CDR3 spans 17 amino acids. Germline CDR1 reads MNHEY; CDR2 reads SVGAGI. For the CDR3, the DNA is TGTGCCAGCAGCTCCCTCCCTGGACCGAGCCACTCCTACGAGCAGTACTTC. Protein: CASSSLPGPSHSYEQYF.

This clonotype was detected only a few times. The V call is TRBV6-1, the J call TRBJ2-2, with 9 positions matching TRBD2. Germline V gene sequence: CDR1 MNHNS, CDR2 SASEGT. V lost 6 bases to trimming and J lost 7 bases; unmatched junction nucleotides: 12. This CDR3 is 16 amino acids long. The CDR3 DNA reads as TGTGCCAGCAGCGTTAGCGGGAGCCCTAGTGGCGGGGAGCTGTTTTTT. It translates to CASSVSGSPSGGELFF.

This clonotype was found many times. This rearrangement joins TRBV7-2 to TRBJ2-5; D tentatively reads TRBD1 or TRBD2 (5 bases each). CDR1 is SGHTA and CDR2 is FQGNSA in the germline V gene. The V and J ends lost 4 bases and 1 base respectively, with 13 bases between them. This CDR3 comprises 15 residues. The chain's CDR3 is CASSSGPSTQETQYF. Written as DNA, the CDR3 is TGTGCCAGCAGCTCGGGACCTTCCACCCAAGAGACCCAGTACTTC. The full variable domain, in which reference TRBV7-2 and TRBJ2-5 provide the parts outside the CDR3, is GAGVSQSPSNKVTEKGKDVELRCDPISGHTALYWYRQSLGQGLEFLIYFQGNSAPDKSGLPSDRFSAERTGGSVSTLTIQRTQQEDSAVYLCASSSGPSTQETQYFGPGTRLLVL.

This clonotype was recorded at least ten times. This sequence joins TRBV7-2 and TRBJ2-6, with D tentatively TRBD2 (5 bases). Looked up from germline, CDR1 is SGHTA and CDR2 is FQGNSA. Deletions cut 3 bases from V and 4 bases from J, with 13 bases between. The CDR3 loop spans 16 amino acids. The CDR3 loop reads CASSFHSGSGANVLTF. Written as DNA, the CDR3 is TGTGCCAGCAGCTTCCACTCGGGGTCCGGGGCCAACGTCCTGACTTTC.

This clonotype was seen a few times. The rearrangement links TRBV15 to TRBJ1-4, with D perhaps matching TRBD1 (5 bases). CDR1 and CDR2 from the germline V gene are LNHNV and YYDKDF (reference sequence). The CDR3 sequence is 15 residues long. The V end was cut by 7 bases, the J end by 2 bases, with 14 bases between. The CDR3 sequence is CATKGRDATNEKLFF. DNA of the CDR3: TGTGCCACCAAAGGCAGGGATGCGACTAATGAAAAACTGTTTTTT.

The table lists this clonotype with many counts. The V and J genes are TRBV6-2 or TRBV6-3 and TRBJ2-1; TRBD2 matches at 11 bases. The CDR3 is 16 residues long. The J segment lost 7 bases and the V segment lost 0 bases, leaving 5 bases of the junction unmatched. Germline V lookup: CDR1 MNHEY, CDR2 SVGEGT. The CDR3 region is CASSYSRVAGGNEQFF. The CDR3 DNA reads TGTGCCAGCAGTTACTCCCGGGTAGCGGGGGGGAATGAGCAGTTCTTC.

The chain couples TRBV28 to TRBJ1-1; 8 bases line up with TRBD1. The CDR3 is made up of 15 amino acids. The V gene end was trimmed by 5 bases and the J gene end by 4 bases; junction bases not matched to a gene: 9. Germline assignment: CDR1 MDHEN and CDR2 SYDVKM. CDR3 sequence reads: CASSLHQGAGTEAFF. CDR3 coding DNA: TGTGCCAGCAGTCTTCATCAGGGGGCAGGCACTGAAGCTTTCTTT.

The V call is TRBV7-2, the J call TRBJ2-3; 10 bases map to TRBD2. Germline V gene sequence: CDR1 SGHTA, CDR2 FQGNSA. Unmatched junction bases numbered 8, after V lost 5 bases and J lost 6 bases. There are 15 residues in the CDR3. The CDR3 spells CASSSGPSGSDTQYF. The CDR3 DNA sequence: TGTGCCAGCAGCAGCGGTCCTAGCGGGAGTGATACGCAGTATTTT.

This clonotype showed up many times. The chain recombines TRBV25-1 with TRBJ2-2, with 8 nucleotides matching TRBD2. J gave up 6 bases and V 8 bases, and 11 bases lay outside the gene matches. The germline gives CDR1 MGHDK, CDR2 SYGVNS. The CDR3 is 15 amino acids. The CDR3 DNA reads TGTGCCAGCGCACCGGGACTAGGATTCGCCGGGGAGCTGTTTTTT. Protein product: CASAPGLGFAGELFF.

The chain recombines TRBV18 with TRBJ2-1; maybe TRBD1 (5 bases). Looked up from germline, CDR1 is KGHSH and CDR2 is LQKENI. This CDR3 is built from 14 residues. The V end was cut by 1 base, the J end by 5 bases, with 9 bases between. The DNA of the CDR3 is TGTGCCAGCTCACCACTCTCGACAGACAATGAGCAGTTCTTC. The encoded protein is CASSPLSTDNEQFF.

This clonotype was detected a few times. The chain couples TRBV5-1 to TRBJ2-5; weak D call: TRBD1 (6 bases). Deletions cut 4 bases from V and 5 bases from J, with 21 bases between. The CDR3 loop spans 16 amino acids. Germline V CDR1 and CDR2: SGHRS, YFSETQ. The CDR3 DNA is TGCGCCAGCAGCCCCCAGGGTTGGGGGCCACTCGAGACCCAGTACTTC. Translation gives CASSPQGWGPLETQYF.

This clonotype turned up a few times. The V call is TRBV14, the J call TRBJ1-1; no clear D gene. Deletions cut 4 bases from V and 4 bases from J, with 10 bases between. Germline lookup yields CDR1 SGHDN and CDR2 FVKESK. The CDR3 is 13 residues long. CDR3 DNA sequence: TGTGCCAGCAGCCTGACCCGACTCACTGAAGCTTTCTTT. This sequence encodes CASSLTRLTEAFF.

This clonotype occurred a few times. The genes are TRBV6-2 or TRBV6-3 and TRBJ2-7; 8 nucleotides align to TRBD2. CDR1 MNHEY and CDR2 SVGEGT come from the germline V gene. There are 13 residues in the CDR3. The trim removed 6 bases at V and 3 bases at J, leaving 4 bases unmatched. Written as DNA, the CDR3 is TGTGCCAGCAGGACGGCGGGAGGCTACGAGCAGTACTTC. Translated: CASRTAGGYEQYF.

In this sample, this clonotype turned up many times. The V gene is TRBV9, the J gene TRBJ1-3; D remains unclear. The CDR3 is made up of 14 amino acids. V lost 0 bases and J 2 bases, leaving 6 bases between the germline ends. CDR1 is SGDLS, CDR2 YYNGEE, per germline. DNA for the CDR3: TGTGCCAGCAGCGTAGGCAGCACTGGAAACACCATATATTTT. Translated: CASSVGSTGNTIYF. Looking up the rest from reference TRBV9 and TRBJ1-3 gives the full variable domain: DSGVTQTPKHLITATGQRVTLRCSPRSGDLSVYWYQQSLDQGLQFLIQYYNGEERAKGNILERFSAQQFPDLHSELNLSSLELGDSALYFCASSVGSTGNTIYFGEGSWLTVV.

Concerning this clonotype: Its ends do not fully match the called genes, so a read error is possible. This sequence joins TRBV4-2 and TRBJ2-1; TRBD2 agrees at 10 bases. CDR3 length: 17 residues. Germline CDR1 and CDR2: LGHNA and YNFKEQ. The CDR3 here is CTSRGLAGAGVYNEQFF. In nucleotides, the CDR3 is TGTACCAGCAGAGGTCTAGCGGGGGCAGGGGTTTACAATGAGCAGTTCTTC.

The chain combines TRBV9 with TRBJ1-1; no reliable D call. Trimming took 3 bases from V and 1 from J, leaving 7 bases between them. The V gene's germline CDR1 is SGDLS and CDR2 YYNGEE. The CDR3 runs to 13 residues. The CDR3 protein is CASSAPGNTEAFF. DNA for the CDR3: TGTGCCAGCAGCGCGCCCGGGAACACTGAAGCTTTCTTT.

The table lists this clonotype with many counts. The rearrangement uses TRBV20-1 and TRBJ1-6, with D hard to call. The V end was cut by 6 bases, the J end by 14 bases, with 17 bases between. Germline lookup yields CDR1 DFQATT and CDR2 SNEGSKA (reference sequence). This CDR3 is built from 12 residues. The DNA for the CDR3 is TGCAGTGCCGATTATACGGGGAGAGCCCTCCACTTT. It yields the protein CSADYTGRALHF.

This clonotype was counted at least ten times. V and J are TRBV7-2 and TRBJ2-1, with D possibly TRBD2 on 5 matching bases. Trimming stripped 11 bases from V and 0 bases from J, with 14 bases between. The CDR3 has 14 amino acids. CDR1 SGHTA and CDR2 FQGNSA come from the germline V gene. CDR3 sequence reads: CAAGGPSSYNEQFF. CDR3 DNA sequence: TGTGCCGCGGGCGGGCCCAGCTCCTACAATGAGCAGTTCTTC.

The chain uses TRBV4-2 and TRBJ1-4; 7 nucleotides align to TRBD1. This CDR3 is 18 amino acids long. Unmatched junction bases numbered 8, after V lost 0 bases and J lost 1 base. Germline loops: CDR1 LGHNA, CDR2 YNFKEQ. As DNA, the CDR3 is TGTGCCAGCAGCCAAGACCGACAGGGAATGGGAACTAATGAAAAACTGTTTTTT. Translation gives CASSQDRQGMGTNEKLFF.

The chain combines TRBV10-3 with TRBJ1-1; TRBD1 might be the D (5 bases). With 10 bases removed from V and 0 bases from J, the gap between germline ends came to 15 bases. CDR1 is ENHRY, CDR2 SYGVKD, per germline. This CDR3 is 14 amino acids long. The CDR3 DNA reads TGTGCCAGCCTACAGGACATCATGAACACTGAAGCTTTCTTT. Protein: CASLQDIMNTEAFF.